The entry below describes one TCR beta chain. The antigen is undetermined. This sample was included in a study of blood T cells in healthy people across ages. For the second PCR, which ran for roughly 6 to 12 cycles, a sample-barcoded 5' primer and a J-beta primer mix were used. There were at least 3 million CDR3-containing paired-end reads obtained from each sample. TCRdb recomputed calls from the 5' RACE reads with MiXCR, one row per CDR3 protein. Counted here are 1.6 million or so distinct CDR3 sequences, about 32% occurring once; the ten biggest clones make up approximately 10%. Study findings and constraints: The lack of PBMC sorting stopped any conclusive naive versus antigen-experienced comparison.

This receptor was obtained from a young woman in good health. The sample was blood.

CDR3 DNA sequence: TGTGCCAGCAGCCTCCCTCCTGGGAACTCCTACGAGCAGTACTTC. Amino acid sequence: CASSLPPGNSYEQYF. This chain connects TRBV28 to TRBJ2-7; D unclear. Trimming removed 6 bases at V and 0 bases at J, with 15 bases between. The CDR3 is made up of 15 amino acids. CDR1 is MDHEN and CDR2 is SYDVKM in the germline V gene. The variable domain in full, completed from reference TRBV28 and TRBJ2-7, reads DVKVTQSSRYLVKRTGEKVFLECVQDMDHENMFWYRQDPGLGLRLIYFSYDVKMKEKGDIPEGYSVSREKKERFSLILESASTNQTSMYLCASSLPPGNSYEQYFGPGTRLTVT.